One sample yielded the 30 T cell receptor beta chains listed below, sequenced in a study of T cell changes during pregnancy in multiple sclerosis. The repertoire was sequenced with immunoSEQ multiplex PCR; TCRdb's copy has only in-frame clones and lacks some. The sample has approximately 85,000 clones, roughly nine tenths seen once. Source: peripheral blood, taken in the first trimester of pregnancy. The source is a female donor with multiple sclerosis, enrolled in a pregnancy study.

This chain's CDR3 is CASSSGTSGRAGFF. The CDR3 nucleotides read TGTGCCAGCAGCTCCGGGACTAGCGGGAGGGCGGGGTTCTTC. The V call is TRBV7-9, the J call TRBJ2-1; 16 bases are shared with TRBD2. The CDR3 runs to 14 residues. CDR1 is SEHNR, CDR2 FQNEAQ, per germline (reference sequence). Trimming cost V 4 bases and J 15 bases; bases outside gene matches: 6.

The chain carries TRBV25-1 and TRBJ1-6; tentatively, D is TRBD1 (6 bases). Germline CDR1 MGHDK, CDR2 SYGVNS. V was clipped by 5 bases and J by 7 bases, with 9 bases between them. The CDR3 length is 13 residues. The CDR3 protein is CASSRTENSPLHF. DNA for the CDR3: TGTGCCAGCAGTCGGACAGAAAATTCACCCCTCCACTTT.

The rearrangement uses TRBV29-1 and TRBJ2-1, with 11 bases that match TRBD1. CDR3 size: 15 residues. V lost 3 bases to trimming and J lost 3 bases; unmatched junction nucleotides: 4. Germline CDR1 is SQVTM and CDR2 is ANQGSEA. The CDR3 DNA reads as TGCAGCGTTGACTCCGGGACAGGGGGCTACAATGAGCAGTTCTTC. It specifies CSVDSGTGGYNEQFF.

The table lists this clone with a count of one. The V gene is TRBV7-6, the J gene TRBJ2-3, with 12 bases lining up with TRBD2. This CDR3 region has 15 residues. J gave up 3 bases and V 5 bases, and 3 bases lay outside the gene matches. Germline V gene data show CDR1 as SGHVS and CDR2 as FNYEAQ. CDR3 sequence (DNA): TGTGCCAGCAGCCTCGGGACTAGCGGGACAGATACGCAGTATTTT. Translating gives CASSLGTSGTDTQYF. Looking up the rest from reference TRBV7-6 and TRBJ2-3 gives the full variable domain: GAGVSQSPRYKVTKRGQDVALRCDPISGHVSLYWYRQALGQGPEFLTYFNYEAQQDKSGLPNDRFSAERPEGSISTLTIQRTEQRDSAMYRCASSLGTSGTDTQYFGPGTRLTVL.

The V gene is TRBV7-9, the J gene TRBJ2-2; perhaps TRBD2 as D (5 bases). CDR1 is SEHNR and CDR2 is FQNEAQ in the germline V gene (reference sequence). Trimming stripped 1 base from V and 0 bases from J, with 9 bases between. The CDR3 is made up of 16 amino acids. CDR3 nucleotide sequence: TGTGCCAGCAGCTTAGGAGCGGAGGCGAACACCGGGGAGCTGTTTTTT. This codes for CASSLGAEANTGELFF.

The rearrangement joins TRBV5-1 to TRBJ2-1; 9 nucleotides match TRBD2. In germline, CDR1 is SGHRS, CDR2 YFSETQ. This CDR3 is 15 amino acids long. V dropped 4 bases and J dropped 4; count of bases not matched to a gene: 6. CDR3 in DNA: TGCGCCAGCAGCAAGACTAGCGGAAGATACAATGAGCAGTTCTTC. It yields the protein CASSKTSGRYNEQFF.

The chain is built from TRBV9 and TRBJ1-4; no firm D call. This CDR3 is 15 amino acids long. Trimming left V 0 bases short and J 4 bases short, with 10 bases between. The germline V gene has CDR1 SGDLS and CDR2 YYNGEE. In nucleotides, the CDR3 is TGTGCCAGCAGCGTAGGGGCCTCCTATAATGAAAAACTGTTTTTT. Amino acids: CASSVGASYNEKLFF.

This CDR3 reads CSVTFGGGTYNEQFF. CDR3 coding DNA: TGCAGCGTTACTTTCGGGGGGGGAACCTACAATGAGCAGTTCTTC. The V gene is TRBV29-1, the J gene TRBJ2-1; TRBD2 matches at 8 bases. The CDR3 sequence is 15 residues long. Germline loops: CDR1 SQVTM, CDR2 ANQGSEA. V dropped 5 bases and J dropped 2; count of bases not matched to a gene: 8.

This chain uses TRBV10-2 with TRBJ2-7, with D tentatively TRBD1 (6 bases). V gave up 3 bases and J gave up 2 bases, with 20 bases separating them. Germline V gene data show CDR1 as WSHSY and CDR2 as SAAADI. This CDR3 is 17 amino acids long. The CDR3 sequence is CASSESRGSGATYEQYF. For the CDR3, the DNA is TGCGCCAGCAGTGAATCAAGGGGGTCTGGGGCAACCTACGAGCAGTACTTC.

This chain links TRBV11-2 with TRBJ2-2, with 7 positions matching TRBD1. CDR3 size: 15 residues. V trimming: 4 bases; J trimming: 0 bases; junction bases outside the gene matches: 2. The germline gives CDR1 SGHAT, CDR2 FQNNGV. The chain's CDR3 is CASSWGQPNTGELFF. The CDR3 DNA reads TGTGCCAGCAGCTGGGGACAGCCGAACACCGGGGAGCTGTTTTTT.

The chain uses TRBV5-1 and TRBJ2-7, with 9 bases lining up with TRBD2. Looked up from germline, CDR1 is SGHRS and CDR2 is YFSETQ. CDR3 length: 15 residues. V shed 4 bases, J shed 5 bases, and the junction held 10 bases outside the gene matches. The CDR3 loop reads CASSPHAGGGNEQYF. The CDR3 DNA reads TGCGCCAGCAGCCCGCATGCGGGAGGGGGTAACGAGCAGTACTTC.

In its sample, this clone was seen a few times. The chain couples TRBV7-8 to TRBJ1-1, with TRBD1 matching over 11 bases. The germline gives CDR1 SGHVS, CDR2 FQNEAQ. Losses at the gene ends were 5 bases for V and 1 base for J; bases not matched to a gene: 6. This CDR3 spans 16 amino acids. The chain's CDR3 is CASSGRDRGSNTEAFF. CDR3 bases: TGTGCCAGCAGCGGCCGGGACAGGGGGTCGAACACTGAAGCTTTCTTT.

The J gene is TRBJ2-7, the V gene TRBV2; TRBD2 is a possible D gene (6 bases). There are 10 residues in the CDR3. In germline, CDR1 is SNHLY, CDR2 FYNNEI. V was cut by 6 bases and J by 9 bases, with 9 bases left in between. CDR3 residues: CASREGVQYF. CDR3 DNA sequence: TGTGCCAGCAGGGAGGGAGTGCAGTACTTC.

This clone was seen only once. The chain carries TRBV18 and TRBJ1-2; D is ambiguous. The CDR3 has 14 residues. Germline CDR1 and CDR2: KGHSH and LQKENI. V was shortened by 4 bases and J by 4 bases, with 13 bases between the two germline ends. DNA for the CDR3: TGTGCCAGCTCACTTCAATCGGGAGTCTATGGCTACACCTTC. Encoded protein: CASSLQSGVYGYTF.

The V gene is TRBV6-5, the J gene TRBJ1-1, with D unclear. The CDR3 covers 15 residues. V gave up 0 bases and J gave up 3 bases, with 11 bases separating them. Germline V CDR1 and CDR2: MNHEY, SVGAGI. This CDR3 is CASSYSKSADTEAFF. The CDR3 DNA is TGTGCCAGCAGTTACTCCAAAAGCGCGGACACTGAAGCTTTCTTT.

This sequence joins TRBV19 and TRBJ1-3; maybe TRBD1 (5 bases). The CDR3 has 16 amino acids. Per the germline V gene, CDR1 is LNHDA and CDR2 is SQIVND (reference sequence). V gave up 6 bases and J gave up 3 bases, with 18 bases separating them. The CDR3 DNA is TGTGCCAGTAGACCAAGACAGAGCAAGGATGGAAACACCATATATTTT. This gives the protein CASRPRQSKDGNTIYF.

The rearrangement uses TRBV29-1 and TRBJ2-5; 7 bases are shared with TRBD2. Germline lookup yields CDR1 SQVTM and CDR2 ANQGSEA. The junction had 9 bases not matched to a gene; V was cut back by 8 bases and J by 3 bases. The CDR3 is 13 residues long. This chain's CDR3 is CSLRRTREETQYF. DNA for the CDR3: TGCAGCCTAAGACGGACTAGGGAAGAGACCCAGTACTTC.

This clone was seen only once. CDR3 region: CASRHYDGSPYEQYF. The CDR3 DNA sequence: TGCGCCAGCAGACACTACGACGGGAGTCCCTACGAGCAGTACTTC. This chain links TRBV10-2 with TRBJ2-7; maybe TRBD2 (6 bases). The CDR3 runs to 15 residues. Trimming cost V 6 bases and J 2 bases, with 17 bases left between them. Germline V gene data show CDR1 as WSHSY and CDR2 as SAAADI.

The V call is TRBV28, the J call TRBJ2-1, with a tentative D call TRBD2 (6 bases). Trimming shortened V by 7 bases and J by 3 bases, and 16 bases separated the two germline ends. The CDR3 sequence is 15 residues long. CDR1 is MDHEN and CDR2 is SYDVKM in the germline V gene. The CDR3 loop reads CASTSQEGFYNEQFF. CDR3 coding DNA: TGTGCCAGCACCTCCCAGGAGGGGTTCTACAATGAGCAGTTCTTC.

The chain carries TRBV6-6 and TRBJ2-7, with TRBD1 matching 9 bases. The germline V gene has CDR1 MNHNY and CDR2 SVGAGI (reference sequence). V gave up 5 bases and J gave up 2 bases; unmatched junction bases: 7. The CDR3 covers 15 residues. CDR3 in DNA: TGTGCCAGCAGTCCGGGACAGGGAACGACCTACGAGCAGTACTTC. Translated, it gives CASSPGQGTTYEQYF.

This chain links TRBV28 with TRBJ1-5, with a weak D call TRBD1 (5 bases). Trimming took off 4 bases at V and 0 bases at J, with 13 bases between the two ends. The CDR3 extends over 16 amino acids. In germline, CDR1 is MDHEN, CDR2 SYDVKM. DNA of the CDR3: TGTGCCAGCAGTTGGATGGGGCGGAATAGCAATCAGCCCCAGCATTTT. It translates to CASSWMGRNSNQPQHF.

The chain joins TRBV4-1 to TRBJ2-4; no definite D call. Trimming pared 1 base from V and 9 bases from J, leaving 4 bases between. There are 11 residues in the CDR3. The germline V gene has CDR1 MGHRA and CDR2 YSYEKL. CDR3 sequence reads: CASSQGLIQYF. CDR3 sequence (DNA): TGCGCCAGCAGCCAAGGGCTCATTCAGTACTTC.

The V gene is TRBV10-3, the J gene TRBJ1-3; no definite D call. Trimming left V 2 bases short and J 0 bases short, with 8 bases between. Per germline, CDR1 ENHRY and CDR2 SYGVKD. The length of the CDR3 is 15 residues. CDR3 sequence reads: CAISEGLYSGNTIYF. CDR3 sequence (DNA): TGTGCCATCAGTGAGGGACTGTACTCTGGAAACACCATATATTTT.

V and J are TRBV30 and TRBJ2-3; D not resolved. With 3 bases removed from V and 5 bases from J, the gap between germline ends came to 9 bases. CDR1 is GTSNPN, CDR2 SVGIG, per germline (reference sequence). This CDR3 is built from 12 residues. CDR3 residues: CAWRPRVDTQYF. The CDR3 coding sequence is TGTGCCTGGAGACCAAGAGTAGATACGCAGTATTTT. Complete variable domain (other parts from reference TRBV30 and TRBJ2-3): SQTIHQWPATLVQPVGSPLSLECTVEGTSNPNLYWYRQAAGRGLQLLFYSVGIGQISSEVPQNLSASRPQDRQFILSSKKLLLSDSGFYLCAWRPRVDTQYFGPGTRLTVL.

This chain joins TRBV5-4 and TRBJ1-6; D perhaps matches TRBD1 (5 bases). The ends were cut back, 4 bases at V and 2 bases at J, with 19 bases in the middle. This CDR3 is built from 18 residues. Germline CDR1 reads SGHNT; CDR2 reads YYREEE (reference sequence). The CDR3 coding sequence is TGTGCCAGCAGCCGTCTCCACCAGGGAGGGGCCTATAATTCACCCCTCCACTTT. Translation gives CASSRLHQGGAYNSPLHF.

Of note for this clone: This likely comes from a read error, as the CDR3 has no conserved phenylalanine or tryptophan at its end. The DNA is left out, because the CDR3 cannot be placed on it with certainty; the CDR3 is given as TCRdb lists it. The CDR3 here is CASSDVIRPGQLRL. The chain recombines TRBV28 with TRBJ2-7; the D call TRBD1 from the table was never checked on the DNA. The CDR3 totals 14 residues, both ends included. Germline loops: CDR1 MDHEN, CDR2 SYDVKM.

The chain employs TRBV18 and TRBJ1-4; 8 positions match TRBD1. Germline V CDR1 and CDR2: KGHSH, LQKENI. CDR3 size: 16 residues. V was pared by 5 bases and J by 0 bases, with 5 bases of the junction left unmatched. In DNA form, the CDR3 reads TGTGCCAGCTCAAGGGACAGGCCGTCAACTAATGAAAAACTGTTTTTT. Translated, it gives CASSRDRPSTNEKLFF. The full variable domain, its missing parts supplied by reference TRBV18 and TRBJ1-4, is NAGVMQNPRHLVRRRGQEARLRCSPMKGHSHVYWYRQLPEEGLKFMVYLQKENIIDESGMPKERFSAEFPKEGPSILRIQQVVRGDSAAYFCASSRDRPSTNEKLFFGSGTQLSVL.

A single count supports this clone. The V call is TRBV11-2, the J call TRBJ2-7; D is perhaps TRBD2 (6 bases). The CDR3 spans 14 residues. Germline assignment: CDR1 SGHAT and CDR2 FQNNGV. V was pared by 4 bases and J by 0 bases, with 10 bases between. CDR3 in DNA: TGTGCCAGCAGCTCTAGCGAGAGCTCCTACGAGCAGTACTTC. Translation: CASSSSESSYEQYF.

Comment on this clone: The sample carries other DNA sequences with the same CDR3. The genes are TRBV5-1 and TRBJ2-7; unclear D gene. The CDR3 totals 13 residues. The V end was cut by 0 bases, the J end by 3 bases, with 7 bases between. The germline gives CDR1 SGHRS, CDR2 YFSETQ. DNA for the CDR3: TGCGCCAGCAGCTTGGCTTCCAGCTACGAGCAGTACTTC. Protein: CASSLASSYEQYF.

V is TRBV27 and J is TRBJ2-4, with D uncertain. Germline lookup yields CDR1 MNHEY and CDR2 SMNVEV (reference sequence). The V end was cut by 3 bases, the J end by 3 bases, with 6 bases between. This CDR3 is built from 13 residues. The chain's CDR3 is CASSFSGKNIQYF. The CDR3 DNA reads as TGTGCCAGCAGTTTTTCCGGCAAAAACATTCAGTACTTC.